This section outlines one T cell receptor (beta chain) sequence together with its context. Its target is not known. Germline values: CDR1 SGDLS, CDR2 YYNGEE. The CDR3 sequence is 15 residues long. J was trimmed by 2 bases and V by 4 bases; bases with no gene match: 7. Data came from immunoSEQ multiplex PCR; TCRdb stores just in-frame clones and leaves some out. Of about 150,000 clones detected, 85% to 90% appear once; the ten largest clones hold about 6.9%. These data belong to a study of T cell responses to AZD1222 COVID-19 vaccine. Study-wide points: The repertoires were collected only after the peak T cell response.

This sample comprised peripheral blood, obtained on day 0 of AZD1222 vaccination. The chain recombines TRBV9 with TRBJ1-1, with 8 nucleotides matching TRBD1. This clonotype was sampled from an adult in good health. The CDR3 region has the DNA TGTGCCAGCAGCATTGGACAGGGAACAAACACTGAAGCTTTCTTT. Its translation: CASSIGQGTNTEAFF.